This TCR beta chain was sequenced during a study of PD-1 blockade in mismatch repair-deficient tumors. The wider study: Enrolled about 2013-2016, patients had progressing, pretreated mismatch repair-deficient cancers of about a dozen types. Whole-study results and caveats: Tumor-resident clones, often absent from pretreatment blood, expanded after pembrolizumab and then contracted.

In the case of this clone: Antigen specificity is unknown.

Only in-frame clones appear in the TCRdb table, and some are missing; sequencing was by immunoSEQ multiplex PCR. The profile shows around 18,000 clones, about 87% of them singletons. The germline CDR1 and CDR2 sequences are SGDLS and YYNGEE. Trimming took 3 bases from V and 6 from J; bases not matched to a gene: 4. The CDR3 is made up of 14 amino acids. Mismatch repair deficiency was confirmed in all patients, by PCR or immunohistochemistry. The TCR-sequenced patients were a few responders to pembrolizumab. The chain joins TRBV9 to TRBJ1-4, with 8 bases fitting TRBD1. The sample consisted of PBMCs, taken roughly 23 weeks after starting pembrolizumab. The sequence derives from an adult with mismatch repair-deficient cancer. The CDR3 region has the DNA TGTGCCAGCAGCGAAACAGGGGGAGATGAAAAACTGTTTTTT. Protein sequence: CASSETGGDEKLFF. Based on the CDR3 plus reference TRBV9 and TRBJ1-4, the full variable domain is DSGVTQTPKHLITATGQRVTLRCSPRSGDLSVYWYQQSLDQGLQFLIQYYNGEERAKGNILERFSAQQFPDLHSELNLSSLELGDSALYFCASSETGGDEKLFFGSGTQLSVL.